This TCR beta chain was found in a study of T cell repertoires in cytomegalovirus infection. CDR1 and CDR2 (germline): MGHRA, YSYEKL. V dropped 4 bases and J dropped 4; count of bases not matched to a gene: 8. The CDR3 totals 15 residues. About this clonotype itself: Its target is not known.

TCRdb processed the reads anew with MiXCR; each CDR3 protein has one entry. The sample has approximately 110,000 distinct CDR3 sequences; 30% are singletons. V usage is TRBV4-1 and J usage is TRBJ1-2; 8 nucleotides line up with TRBD1. This specimen consisted of CD8+ T cells from cultured PBMCs, obtained from culture after CMV antigen stimulation. The origin of this receptor is a human donor in good health (CMV status not recorded). Some clones in this sample may be carry-over from other donors' samples. CDR3 protein: CASSPKGQDSYGYTF. The CDR3 DNA follows: TGCGCCAGCAGCCCCAAGGGACAGGACAGCTATGGCTACACCTTC.